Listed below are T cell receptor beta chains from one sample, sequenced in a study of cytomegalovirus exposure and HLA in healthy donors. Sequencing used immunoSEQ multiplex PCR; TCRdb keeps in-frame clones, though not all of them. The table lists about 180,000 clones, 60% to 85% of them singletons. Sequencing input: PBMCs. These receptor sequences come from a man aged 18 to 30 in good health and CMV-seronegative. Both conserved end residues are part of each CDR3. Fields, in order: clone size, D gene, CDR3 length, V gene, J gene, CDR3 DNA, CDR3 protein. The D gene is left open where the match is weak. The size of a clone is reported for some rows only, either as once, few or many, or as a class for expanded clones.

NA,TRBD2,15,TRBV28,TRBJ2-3,TGTGCCAGCAGTTTAGCTGGGGGGGTTACAGATACGCAGTATTTT,CASSLAGGVTDTQYF
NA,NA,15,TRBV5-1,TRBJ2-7,TGCGCCAGCAGCTTTCGGCAGGGGAGCTCCTACGAGCAGTACTTC,CASSFRQGSSYEQYF
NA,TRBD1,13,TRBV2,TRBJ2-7,TGTGCCAGCACCGCCGACAGGGCCTACGAGCAGTACTTC,CASTADRAYEQYF
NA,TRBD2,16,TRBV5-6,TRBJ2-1,TGTGCCAGCAGCTTTTCCTCTAGCGGGAGGCGCGATGAGCAGTTCTTC,CASSFSSSGRRDEQFF
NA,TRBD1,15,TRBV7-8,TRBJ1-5,TGTGCCAGCAGCTTAGGGGACAGTAGCAATCAGCCCCAGCATTTT,CASSLGDSSNQPQHF
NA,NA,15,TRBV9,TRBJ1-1,TGTGCCAGCAGCCTCGTAGGATCCCGGAGCACTGAAGCTTTCTTT,CASSLVGSRSTEAFF
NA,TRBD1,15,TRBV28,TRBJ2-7,TGTGCCAGCAGTCGCGGGGACAGGGGCGCATACGAGCAGTACTTC,CASSRGDRGAYEQYF
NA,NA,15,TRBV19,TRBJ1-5,TGTGCCAGTATACCGGGGGGGGTCCGGAGCCAGCCCCAGCATTTT,CASIPGGVRSQPQHF
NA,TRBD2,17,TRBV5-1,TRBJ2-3,TGCGCCAGCAGCCCTGGGGGACTAGCGGGGGCCGGGGATACGCAGTATTTT,CASSPGGLAGAGDTQYF
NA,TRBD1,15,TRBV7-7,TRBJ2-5,TGTGCTAGCAGCTCCGGGACAGGTCCCCAAGAGACCCAGTACTTC,CASSSGTGPQETQYF
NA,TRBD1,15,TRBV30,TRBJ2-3,TGTGCCTGGAGTGTCGGACAGGGTTACACAGATACGCAGTATTTT,CAWSVGQGYTDTQYF
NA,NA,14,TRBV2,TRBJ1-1,TGTGCCAGCAGAGTCCGCGGGAGGAACACTGAAGCTTTCTTT,CASRVRGRNTEAFF
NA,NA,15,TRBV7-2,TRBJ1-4,TGTGCCAGCAGCCCCTCAGGGGCGGCTAATGAAAAACTGTTTTTT,CASSPSGAANEKLFF
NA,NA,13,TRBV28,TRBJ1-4,TGTGCCAGCAGTCCCCCAGCGGCCTTACAACTGTTTTTT,CASSPPAALQLFF
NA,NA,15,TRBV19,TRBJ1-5,TGTGCCAGTAGTACTCCTCGACAGGAAAATCAGCCCCAGCATTTT,CASSTPRQENQPQHF
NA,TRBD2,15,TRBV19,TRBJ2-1,TGTGCCAGTACTACTGGGACTAGCGACTACAATGAGCAGTTCTTC,CASTTGTSDYNEQFF
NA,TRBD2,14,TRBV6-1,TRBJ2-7,TGTGCCACCAAACCGCTAGCGGGAGCCCACGAGCAGTACTTC,CATKPLAGAHEQYF
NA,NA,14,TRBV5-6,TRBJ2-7,TGTGCCAGCAGCTTGGTGGAGAGCAACTACGAGCAGTACTTC,CASSLVESNYEQYF
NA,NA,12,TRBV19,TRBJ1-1,TGTGCCAGTAGCTCGTACCCCCCGGTAGCTTTCTTT,CASSSYPPVAFF
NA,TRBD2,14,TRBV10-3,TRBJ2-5,TGTGCCATCAGTGAGTCCTTAGCGGGGGAGACCCAGTACTTC,CAISESLAGETQYF
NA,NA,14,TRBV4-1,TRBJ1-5,TGCGCCAGCAGCCAATTGGGGAGAGATCAGCCCCAGCATTTT,CASSQLGRDQPQHF
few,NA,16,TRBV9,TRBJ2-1,TGTGCCAGCAGCGTAGGAGGGGGAGCCCCCTACAATGAGCAGTTCTTC,CASSVGGGAPYNEQFF
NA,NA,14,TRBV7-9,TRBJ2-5,TGTGCCAGCAGCAACCCGGGGGGCACAGAGACCCAGTACTTC,CASSNPGGTETQYF
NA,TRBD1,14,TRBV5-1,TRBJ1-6,TGCGCCAGCAGATGGACAGGGGATAATTCACCCCTCCACTTT,CASRWTGDNSPLHF
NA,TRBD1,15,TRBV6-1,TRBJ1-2,TGTGCCAGCAGTGAAGGACAGGGTTCGGGCTATGGCTACACCTTC,CASSEGQGSGYGYTF
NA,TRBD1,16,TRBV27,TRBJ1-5,TGTGCCAGCAGTTCATACTCCCAGGGGGCCAATCAGCCCCAGCATTTT,CASSSYSQGANQPQHF
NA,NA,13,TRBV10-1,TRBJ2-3,TGCGCCAGCAGTGGGACTGCTACTACAACGCAGTATTTT,CASSGTATTTQYF
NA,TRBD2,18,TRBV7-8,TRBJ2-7,TGTGCCAGCAGCTCACGGGGGGAGGGGTTAGCGGGATTCTACGAGCAGTACTTC,CASSSRGEGLAGFYEQYF
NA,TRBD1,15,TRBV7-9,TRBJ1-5,TGTGCCAACAGCTCTGACAGGGGTAGCAATCAGCCCCAGCATTTT,CANSSDRGSNQPQHF
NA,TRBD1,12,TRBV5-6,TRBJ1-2,TGTGCCAGCAGCACGGGACAGCTGGGCTACACCTTC,CASSTGQLGYTF
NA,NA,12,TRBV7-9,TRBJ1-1,TGTTCCAGCAGCTACCTCAGCACTGAAGCTTTCTTT,CSSSYLSTEAFF
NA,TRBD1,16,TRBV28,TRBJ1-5,TGTGCCAGCAGTTTCGGCACAGGGGGCGGCAATCAGCCCCAGCATTTT,CASSFGTGGGNQPQHF
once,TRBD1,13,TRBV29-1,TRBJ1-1,TGCAGCGTCGTGGGACAGAGGAACACTGAAGCTTTCTTT,CSVVGQRNTEAFF
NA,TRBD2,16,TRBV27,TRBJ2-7,TGTGCCAGCAGTAAGCTTGGACTAGCGGCCCTATCCCAGCAGTACTTC,CASSKLGLAALSQQYF
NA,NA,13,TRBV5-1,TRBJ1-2,TGCGCCAGCAGCTTCGGGAGCAACTATGGCTACACCTTC,CASSFGSNYGYTF
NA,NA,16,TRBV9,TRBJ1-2,TGTGCCAGCAGCGTATTCCGGACACAGACGAGAGTTGGCTACACCTTC,CASSVFRTQTRVGYTF
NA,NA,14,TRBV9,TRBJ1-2,TGTGCCAGCACCCCGACAGTCTCTAACTATGGCTACACCTTC,CASTPTVSNYGYTF
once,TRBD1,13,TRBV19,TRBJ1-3,TGTGCCAGTGGACAGGCAGGTGGAAACACCATATATTTT,CASGQAGGNTIYF
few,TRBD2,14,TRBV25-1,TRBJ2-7,TGTGCCAGCAGGCCAATAGCGGGAGAGTACGAGCAGTACTTC,CASRPIAGEYEQYF
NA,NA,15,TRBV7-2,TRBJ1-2,TGTGCCAGCAGTTCCCTTCTCGGCAGGCCCTATGGCTACACCTTC,CASSSLLGRPYGYTF
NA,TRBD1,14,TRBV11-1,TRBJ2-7,TGTGCCAGCAGCTCCGGGACAGCCGTCCACGAGCAGTACTTC,CASSSGTAVHEQYF
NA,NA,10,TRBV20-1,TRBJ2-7,TGCAGTGCGTCTAATGGCGGCCAGTACTTC,CSASNGGQYF
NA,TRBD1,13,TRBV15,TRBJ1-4,TGTGCCACCCCGGGACAGGGTAATGAAAAACTGTTTTTT,CATPGQGNEKLFF
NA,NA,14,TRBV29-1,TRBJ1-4,TGCAGCGTTGACGTCGGAGCAACTAATGAAAAACTGTTTTTT,CSVDVGATNEKLFF
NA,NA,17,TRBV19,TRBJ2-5,TGTGCCAGTAGTATAGATCTATTCCAGGTGTCCCAAGAGACCCAGTACTTC,CASSIDLFQVSQETQYF
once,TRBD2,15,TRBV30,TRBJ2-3,TGTGCCTGGAGTGCGGTAGCGGGGGGTTCAGATACGCAGTATTTT,CAWSAVAGGSDTQYF
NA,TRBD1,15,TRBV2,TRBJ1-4,TGTGCCAGCAGTACTGACAGGGCAACTAATGAAAAACTGTTTTTT,CASSTDRATNEKLFF
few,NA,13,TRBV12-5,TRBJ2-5,TGTGCTAGTGGTTTGAATAACGAGGAGACCCAGTACTTC,CASGLNNEETQYF
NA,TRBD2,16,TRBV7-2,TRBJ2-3,TGTGCCAGCAGCTCCAGACTAGCGGGGGTCACAGATACGCAGTATTTT,CASSSRLAGVTDTQYF
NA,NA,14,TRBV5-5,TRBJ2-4,TGTGCCAGCAGCGCTACCGGAGCCAAAAACATTCAGTACTTC,CASSATGAKNIQYF
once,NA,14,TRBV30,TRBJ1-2,TGTGCCTGGATGGCCCCGGACAGAAACTATGGCTACACCTTC,CAWMAPDRNYGYTF
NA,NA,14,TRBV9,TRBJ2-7,TGTGCCAGCAGCGTAGGGCAGTCTCGTTACGAGCAGTACTTC,CASSVGQSRYEQYF
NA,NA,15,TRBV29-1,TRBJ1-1,TGCAGCGTTGAAGGAGCTTTAGGGAGGAGCACTGAAGCTTTCTTT,CSVEGALGRSTEAFF
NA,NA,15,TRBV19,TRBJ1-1,TGTGCCAGTAGTATGCTCTGGAGGATGAACACTGAAGCTTTCTTT,CASSMLWRMNTEAFF